The 6 T cell receptor beta chains given below trace back to one sample, sequenced in a study of early T cells in non-severe SARS-CoV-2 infection (dated by TCRdb to the early 2020s). Receptors were amplified or captured by 5' RACE. Sequencing instrument: NextSeq 500. TCRdb reanalyzed the raw reads on its own, using fastp at Q25 for trimming and MiXCR for clone calling, and kept in-frame beta chains. CDR3 protein duplicates are merged, each entry listing the most common genes and DNA. The sample table holds about 100,000 distinct CDR3 sequences, of which about 12% were seen once. The ten largest clones add up to approximately 2% of the sample. The sequencing sample was made of whole blood. These receptor sequences come from an adult who was a healthcare worker with PCR-confirmed SARS-CoV-2 infection or an uninfected control (not recorded which).

The table lists this clonotype with a few counts. In DNA, the CDR3 is TGTGCCAGCAGACCCCAGGACAGGGCTGGGGGCTACACCTTC. It translates to CASRPQDRAGGYTF. The chain uses TRBV7-6 and TRBJ1-2, with 8 positions matching TRBD1. CDR3 size: 14 residues. The germline CDR1 and CDR2 sequences are SGHVS and FNYEAQ. V lost 6 bases and J lost 8; bases outside the gene matches: 11.

The chain carries TRBV27 and TRBJ2-5; 7 bases match TRBD2. V shed 6 bases, J shed 2 bases, and the junction held 6 bases outside the gene matches. Germline CDR1 is MNHEY and CDR2 is SMNVEV (reference sequence). This CDR3 region has 14 residues. The CDR3 region has the DNA TGTGCCAGCAGGCTCCTAGCGGCACAAGAGACCCAGTACTTC. Amino acid sequence: CASRLLAAQETQYF.

The chain employs TRBV20-1 and TRBJ2-7; TRBD1 agrees at 8 bases. The CDR3 runs to 12 residues. Trimming removed 2 bases from V and 6 bases from J; junction bases left unmatched: 3. From germline, CDR1 is DFQATT and CDR2 SNEGSKA (reference sequence). The CDR3 loop reads CSARRTGSEQYF. The CDR3 nucleotides read TGCAGTGCTAGAAGGACAGGGTCCGAGCAGTACTTC.

For the CDR3, the DNA is TGCAGCGTTGGTGGTGCTACCTACGAGCAGTACTTC. Residues: CSVGGATYEQYF. The chain employs TRBV29-1 and TRBJ2-7; D is unclear. The CDR3 is 12 amino acids. The ends were cut back, 4 bases at V and 2 bases at J, with 9 bases in the middle. The V gene's germline CDR1 is SQVTM and CDR2 ANQGSEA.

This clonotype was counted a few times. V gene TRBV29-1 combines with J gene TRBJ2-3; D gene ambiguous. This CDR3 has 14 amino acids. From germline, CDR1 is SQVTM and CDR2 ANQGSEA. V lost 7 bases and J lost 1, with 15 bases in between. This chain's CDR3 is CSAGPLEGTDTQYF. DNA of the CDR3: TGCAGCGCCGGGCCCCTCGAGGGCACAGATACGCAGTATTTT.

This clonotype was detected many times. This chain uses TRBV28 with TRBJ2-1, with D possibly matching TRBD2 (5 bases). V lost 7 bases and J lost 3, with 10 bases in between. The CDR3 runs 13 residues. Per the germline V gene, CDR1 is MDHEN and CDR2 is SYDVKM. CDR3 DNA: TGTGCCAGCACCCGGGGTCTCTACAATGAGCAGTTCTTC. It codes for CASTRGLYNEQFF. Supplemented by reference TRBV28 and TRBJ2-1, the full variable domain reads DVKVTQSSRYLVKRTGEKVFLECVQDMDHENMFWYRQDPGLGLRLIYFSYDVKMKEKGDIPEGYSVSREKKERFSLILESASTNQTSMYLCASTRGLYNEQFFGPGTRLTVL.